This T cell receptor (beta chain) came from a study of blood T cell repertoires in COVID-19. As for the study in general: Samples of COVID-19 (acute and convalescent) were obtained from the United States, Italy and Spain.

As handled by the study authors: Estimation of nucleated cell counts relied on the amplification of reference gene primers. The data were produced by immunoSEQ multiplex PCR, yet TCRdb's version contains in-frame clones alone and is incomplete. D and trimming come from the DNA, and the V and J calls and clone size come from that table. The sample has 350,000 to 450,000 clones; more than 75% are singletons. Seattle researchers signed up patients amid active infection and tracked them longitudinally. This clone has only one observation. The CDR3 consists of 15 residues. The V end lost 6 bases, the J end lost 7 bases, and 19 bases lay between the germline ends. Per germline, CDR1 MNHEY and CDR2 SVGAGI.

The chain carries TRBV6-5 and TRBJ1-3; TRBD1 is a possible D gene (6 bases). The TCR originated in an older woman with COVID-19, enrolled during active disease. The sequencing input was peripheral blood. In DNA, the CDR3 is TGTGCCAGCAGCAGGGGTGGCCTCCCGGGGAACACCATATATTTT. It is translated as CASSRGGLPGNTIYF.